The 22 T cell receptor beta chains below come from one sample, sequenced in a study of blood T cell repertoires in COVID-19. Libraries were prepared by immunoSEQ multiplex PCR; TCRdb keeps only in-frame clonotypes and omits some of them. The sample has 45,000 or so clones; 70% to 90% are singletons. The sequenced sample consisted of peripheral blood. These receptors were collected from a human donor in a cohort sampled during active COVID-19.

The J gene is TRBJ2-1, the V gene TRBV7-2; maybe TRBD2 (7 bases). The V gene's germline CDR1 is SGHTA and CDR2 FQGNSA. This CDR3 contains 15 residues. V was pared by 1 base and J by 14 bases, with 21 bases between. CDR3 bases: TGTGCCAGCAGCTTAGAAGGCTTGGAACGGGGGGCCGAGTTCTTC. Translation: CASSLEGLERGAEFF.

As DNA, the CDR3 is TGTGCCAGCAGTTTTTTGGTGTCAGGGATGAACACTGAAGCTTTCTTT. Protein product: CASSFLVSGMNTEAFF. This chain connects TRBV27 to TRBJ1-1; a possible D gene is TRBD1 (5 bases). Germline V gene sequence: CDR1 MNHEY, CDR2 SMNVEV (reference sequence). Trimming pared 3 bases from V and 0 bases from J, leaving 14 bases between. The length of the CDR3 is 16 residues.

V is TRBV5-1 and J is TRBJ2-2; possible D gene TRBD2, 6 bases. The germline gives CDR1 SGHRS, CDR2 YFSETQ. With 1 base removed from V and 5 bases from J, the gap between germline ends came to 9 bases. CDR3 size: 14 residues. The CDR3 is CASSLRGGTGELFF. CDR3 DNA sequence: TGCGCCAGCAGCTTGCGAGGAGGGACCGGGGAGCTGTTTTTT.

This chain joins TRBV6-5 and TRBJ1-1; TRBD1 agrees at 7 bases. Germline trimming cut 6 bases from V and 4 bases from J; bases unmatched to any gene: 8. The length of the CDR3 is 14 residues. Germline V gene data show CDR1 as MNHEY and CDR2 as SVGAGI. The CDR3 here is CASSLTGLTTEAFF. CDR3 nucleotide sequence: TGTGCCAGCAGCCTGACAGGGTTGACCACTGAAGCTTTCTTT.

The chain carries TRBV9 and TRBJ1-4, with 7 bases fitting TRBD1. Germline V lookup: CDR1 SGDLS, CDR2 YYNGEE. Trimming cost V 4 bases and J 3 bases; bases outside gene matches: 6. The CDR3 length is 15 residues. The DNA for the CDR3 is TGTGCCAGCAGCTTTGCCGGGACAGCTAATGAAAAACTGTTTTTT. It codes for CASSFAGTANEKLFF.

The V and J genes are TRBV27 and TRBJ2-3; tentative D call: TRBD1 (6 bases). V was pared by 2 bases and J by 2 bases, with 17 bases between. CDR1 and CDR2 (germline): MNHEY, SMNVEV (reference sequence). This CDR3 is 17 amino acids long. The CDR3 is CASSLGMTGSFTDTQYF. For the CDR3, the DNA is TGTGCCAGCAGTTTAGGAATGACAGGATCGTTCACAGATACGCAGTATTTT.

The CDR3 region is CASSEIVAPGEETQYF. Written as DNA, the CDR3 is TGTGCCAGCAGTGAGATCGTGGCCCCGGGGGAAGAGACCCAGTACTTC. The chain combines TRBV6-1 with TRBJ2-5; a possible D gene is TRBD2 (6 bases). The CDR3 totals 16 residues. Trimming removed 3 bases at V and 3 bases at J, with 17 bases between. The germline V gene has CDR1 MNHNS and CDR2 SASEGT.

This sequence joins TRBV2 and TRBJ1-4; tentatively, D is TRBD1 (5 bases). The CDR3 runs to 15 residues. V lost 5 bases, J lost 5 bases, and 15 bases lay in between. The germline V gene encodes CDR1 SNHLY and CDR2 FYNNEI. CDR3: CASSPKRGRNEKLFF. The CDR3 bases are TGTGCCAGCAGTCCTAAGCGGGGACGAAATGAAAAACTGTTTTTT. The full variable domain, rest sourced from reference TRBV2 and TRBJ1-4, is EPEVTQTPSHQVTQMGQEVILRCVPISNHLYFYWYRQILGQKVEFLVSFYNNEISEKSEIFDDQFSVERPDGSNFTLKIRSTKLEDSAMYFCASSPKRGRNEKLFFGSGTQLSVL.

J is TRBJ2-3 and V is TRBV5-4, with TRBD2 as a possible D gene (6 bases). Per the germline V gene, CDR1 is SGHNT and CDR2 is YYREEE (reference sequence). The CDR3 runs to 15 residues. V gave up 2 bases and J gave up 0 bases, with 10 bases separating them. CDR3 sequence reads: CASSFSGTSTDTQYF. The CDR3 DNA is TGTGCCAGCAGCTTTTCCGGGACTAGCACAGATACGCAGTATTTT.

The table lists this clone with a count of one. The chain has TRBV6-2 or TRBV6-3 and TRBJ2-1, with 8 bases that match TRBD2. V shed 1 base and J 5 bases; nucleotides not matched to a gene: 7. This CDR3 is built from 16 residues. CDR1 and CDR2 (germline): MNHEY, SVGEGT. The chain's CDR3 is CASSYFGRGVNNEQFF. The CDR3 nucleotides are TGTGCCAGCAGTTACTTCGGGCGGGGGGTCAACAATGAGCAGTTCTTC.

The chain joins TRBV7-9 to TRBJ2-6; D uncertain. CDR1 and CDR2 from the germline V gene are SEHNR and FQNEAQ (reference sequence). The CDR3 is 14 residues long. V was clipped by 6 bases and J by 4 bases, with 10 bases between them. The CDR3 region is CASSQNEGANVLTF. For the CDR3, the DNA is TGTGCCAGCAGTCAAAACGAGGGGGCCAACGTCCTGACTTTC.

The chain couples TRBV2 to TRBJ2-3; D possibly corresponds to TRBD2 (7 bases). This CDR3 comprises 15 residues. CDR1 and CDR2 from the germline V gene are SNHLY and FYNNEI. V gave up 4 bases and J gave up 3 bases, with 14 bases separating them. The chain's CDR3 is CASSANREGTDTQYF. The CDR3 DNA follows: TGTGCCAGCAGTGCAAACAGGGAGGGGACAGATACGCAGTATTTT.

This rearrangement joins TRBV10-3 to TRBJ2-2; D uncertain. The germline CDR1 and CDR2 sequences are ENHRY and SYGVKD. The V gene lost 4 bases and the J gene lost 1 base, with 16 bases spanning the gap. CDR3 size: 17 residues. CDR3: CAISVGSAPGNTGELFF. The CDR3 nucleotides are TGTGCCATCAGTGTCGGCAGCGCCCCTGGGAACACCGGGGAGCTGTTTTTT.

The chain uses TRBV3-1 (or the pseudogene TRBV3-2) and TRBJ2-7; 8 positions agree with TRBD2. CDR3 length: 15 residues. Germline V gives CDR1 LGHDT, CDR2 YNNKEL (reference sequence). Losses at the gene ends were 0 bases for V and 6 bases for J; bases not matched to a gene: 7. The CDR3 loop reads CASSQEGGLVGEQYF. DNA of the CDR3: TGTGCCAGCAGCCAAGAGGGGGGACTAGTTGGCGAGCAGTACTTC.

This clone was seen once. V is TRBV3-1 (or the pseudogene TRBV3-2) and J is TRBJ1-2, with a possible D match to TRBD1 (5 bases). The length of the CDR3 is 12 residues. CDR1 LGHDT and CDR2 YNNKEL come from the germline V gene (reference sequence). Trimming stripped 1 base from V and 8 bases from J, with 8 bases between. The CDR3 sequence is CASSQAGHGYTF. The CDR3 region has the DNA TGTGCCAGCAGCCAAGCAGGGCACGGCTACACCTTC.

This clone is a singleton in its sample. V usage is TRBV5-4 and J usage is TRBJ2-5; D possibly corresponds to TRBD1 (6 bases). V dropped 2 bases and J dropped 1 base, with 9 bases sitting between them. Germline V gene lookup returns CDR1 SGHNT and CDR2 YYREEE (reference sequence). The CDR3 has 14 residues. CDR3 residues: CASSFRTVQETQYF. The CDR3, as DNA: TGTGCCAGCAGCTTTCGGACAGTCCAAGAGACCCAGTACTTC.

The table lists this clone with a few counts. The chain combines TRBV7-8 with TRBJ2-2; unclear D gene. Germline V gene data show CDR1 as SGHVS and CDR2 as FQNEAQ. This CDR3 is built from 14 residues. V was cut by 3 bases and J by 0 bases, with 5 bases left in between. Here the CDR3 DNA reads TGTGCCAGCAGCTTGACAACGAACACCGGGGAGCTGTTTTTT. It encodes CASSLTTNTGELFF.

In this sample, this clone turned up a few times. The chain has TRBV7-2 and TRBJ1-1, with no clear D. Trimming left V 5 bases short and J 1 base short, with 11 bases between. This CDR3 comprises 14 residues. The germline V gene has CDR1 SGHTA and CDR2 FQGNSA. This CDR3 is CASSLVGGNTEAFF. CDR3 DNA sequence: TGTGCCAGCAGCCTAGTTGGAGGGAACACTGAAGCTTTCTTT. The full variable domain, rest sourced from reference TRBV7-2 and TRBJ1-1, is GAGVSQSPSNKVTEKGKDVELRCDPISGHTALYWYRQSLGQGLEFLIYFQGNSAPDKSGLPSDRFSAERTGGSVSTLTIQRTQQEDSAVYLCASSLVGGNTEAFFGQGTRLTVV.

The chain joins TRBV5-1 to TRBJ2-5; 12 bases map to TRBD2. V trimming: 4 bases; J trimming: 3 bases; junction bases outside the gene matches: 7. The CDR3 is 16 amino acids. Germline lookup yields CDR1 SGHRS and CDR2 YFSETQ. CDR3 region: CASSPGLAGTKETQYF. DNA of the CDR3: TGCGCCAGCAGCCCCGGACTAGCGGGGACCAAAGAGACCCAGTACTTC. Drawing the rest from reference TRBV5-1 and TRBJ2-5, the complete variable domain is KAGVTQTPRYLIKTRGQQVTLSCSPISGHRSVSWYQQTPGQGLQFLFEYFSETQRNKGNFPGRFSGRQFSNSRSEMNVSTLELGDSALYLCASSPGLAGTKETQYFGPGTRLLVL.

The rearrangement uses TRBV19 and TRBJ1-1; 8 bases match TRBD1. V shed 8 bases, J shed 11 bases, and the junction held 10 bases outside the gene matches. CDR3 length equals 12 residues. The germline V gene has CDR1 LNHDA and CDR2 SQIVND (reference sequence). The CDR3 DNA reads as TGTGCCAGTCAAGCGGACAGGGCCGCCGCTTTCTTT. Protein sequence: CASQADRAAAFF.

The J gene is TRBJ2-1, the V gene TRBV10-3; 11 bases line up with TRBD1. The CDR3 sequence is 14 residues long. Germline V gives CDR1 ENHRY, CDR2 SYGVKD. The J segment lost 7 bases and the V segment lost 10 bases, leaving 9 bases of the junction unmatched. This CDR3 is CATLLGQGVNEQFF. The CDR3 bases are TGTGCCACCCTCTTGGGACAGGGGGTAAATGAGCAGTTCTTC.

The chain joins TRBV7-3 to TRBJ2-1, with a tentative D call TRBD2 (6 bases). CDR1 and CDR2 (germline): SGHTA, FQGTGA. V was pared by 2 bases and J by 10 bases, with 9 bases between. The CDR3 has 12 amino acids. The CDR3 spells CASSLWGDEQFF. The CDR3 coding sequence is TGTGCCAGCAGCTTATGGGGGGACGAGCAGTTCTTC.